The 19 T cell receptor beta chains in this list originate from one sample, sequenced in a study of T-cell reconstitution after alpha-beta-depleted transplantation in children. A TCRbeta library incorporating unique molecular identifiers was prepared. A single record per CDR3 protein comes from TCRdb applying MiXCR to the PCR reads. The table records about 640,000 distinct CDR3 sequences, 10% to 15% of them present only once. Material: PBMCs, mostly from graft donor cells, obtained 360 days after TCRalphabeta/CD19-depleted stem cell transplant. These receptors came from a male patient aged 5 to 17 who had a stem cell transplant for acute myeloid leukemia, so the T cells may come from the graft donor.

The J gene is TRBJ2-3, the V gene TRBV7-2, with 14 bases aligning to TRBD2. The germline CDR1 and CDR2 sequences are SGHTA and FQGNSA. The CDR3 totals 15 residues. Germline trimming cut 8 bases from V and 4 bases from J; bases unmatched to any gene: 5. The CDR3: CASRGLAGAADTQYF. In DNA, the CDR3 is TGTGCCAGCCGGGGACTAGCGGGAGCCGCAGATACGCAGTATTTT.

Many counts were recorded for this clonotype. The rearrangement links TRBV28 to TRBJ2-1; unclear D gene. The CDR3 is 11 amino acids. Germline CDR1 MDHEN, CDR2 SYDVKM. Trimming took off 8 bases at V and 6 bases at J, with 8 bases between the two ends. The CDR3: CASGIGNEQFF. CDR3 bases: TGTGCCAGCGGGATCGGCAATGAGCAGTTCTTC.

This clonotype was counted only a few times. This chain joins TRBV12-3 or TRBV12-4 and TRBJ2-4, with D possibly TRBD1 on 6 matching bases. V was pared by 4 bases and J by 0 bases, with 16 bases between. This CDR3 region has 17 residues. The chain's CDR3 is CASSSPTGLIAKNIQYF. The CDR3 DNA is TGTGCCAGCAGTTCTCCGACAGGCCTCATAGCCAAAAACATTCAGTACTTC.

V is TRBV28 and J is TRBJ2-7, with 12 nucleotides matching TRBD2. The CDR3 totals 16 residues. The V and J ends lost 5 bases and 7 bases, in that order; junction bases with no gene match: 12. Germline V gene lookup returns CDR1 MDHEN and CDR2 SYDVKM. The CDR3 bases are TGTGCCAGCAGTCCCGGGCTAGCGGGAGGGCCGGTTGAGCAGTACTTC. Protein product: CASSPGLAGGPVEQYF.

This clonotype was seen ten or more times. V gene TRBV29-1 combines with J gene TRBJ1-6; 7 bases map to TRBD1. There are 13 residues in the CDR3. After removal of 5 bases from V and 12 bases from J, the junction contained 10 bases not matched to a gene. From germline, CDR1 is SQVTM and CDR2 ANQGSEA. DNA for the CDR3: TGCAGCGTTTCTAAGTCCCAGGGGGAACCCCTCCACTTT. The encoded protein is CSVSKSQGEPLHF.

This chain joins TRBV24-1 and TRBJ1-1; TRBD1 is a possible D gene (6 bases). Per germline, CDR1 KGHDR and CDR2 SFDVKD. The CDR3 has 15 residues. V was pared by 4 bases and J by 6 bases, with 17 bases between. The CDR3: CATSEMGQASSEAFF. CDR3 in DNA: TGTGCCACCAGTGAAATGGGACAAGCGTCCTCTGAAGCTTTCTTT.

This clonotype was picked up a small number of times. The chain carries TRBV9 and TRBJ2-3, with TRBD1 as a possible D gene (6 bases). This CDR3 region has 16 residues. V was clipped by 1 base and J by 4 bases, with 16 bases between them. From germline, CDR1 is SGDLS and CDR2 YYNGEE. In nucleotides, the CDR3 is TGTGCCAGCAGCGTACTCTGGGGGACAACCCCAGATACGCAGTATTTT. Its protein is CASSVLWGTTPDTQYF.

This clonotype occurred a few times. Here the CDR3 reads CASSLNQWAGTRFQETQYF. The CDR3 DNA reads TGTGCCAGCAGTTTAAACCAGTGGGCCGGGACGAGATTCCAAGAGACCCAGTACTTC. The chain is built from TRBV28 and TRBJ2-5; D could derive from TRBD1 or TRBD2 (5 bases each). There are 19 residues in the CDR3. Germline CDR1 MDHEN, CDR2 SYDVKM. V was trimmed by 2 bases and J by 1 base, leaving 23 bases between them.

In its sample, this clonotype was seen a few times. DNA for the CDR3: TGCGCCAGCAGCTTGAGCCCGGCGGGGGGCACAGATACGCAGTATTTT. This codes for CASSLSPAGGTDTQYF. This chain connects TRBV5-1 to TRBJ2-3, with 7 bases lining up with TRBD2. This CDR3 has 16 residues. The ends lost 1 base at V and 1 base at J; junction bases unmatched: 6. CDR1 is SGHRS, CDR2 YFSETQ, per germline.

This chain uses TRBV6-4 with TRBJ2-1; TRBD2 aligns across 8 bases. There are 16 residues in the CDR3. V gave up 4 bases and J gave up 1 base; unmatched junction bases: 6. Looked up from germline, CDR1 is MRHNA and CDR2 is SNTAGT. In DNA, the CDR3 is TGTGCCAGCAGTGCTAGCGGGTGGGGTTCCTACAATGAGCAGTTCTTC. This gives the protein CASSASGWGSYNEQFF.

This clonotype was counted many times. This sequence joins TRBV5-1 and TRBJ2-7, with 8 nucleotides matching TRBD2. From germline, CDR1 is SGHRS and CDR2 YFSETQ. J gave up 2 bases and V 0 bases, and 4 bases lay outside the gene matches. This CDR3 is 15 amino acids long. The CDR3 region is CASSLAAGGAYEQYF. CDR3 nucleotide sequence: TGCGCCAGCAGCTTGGCGGCGGGAGGTGCCTACGAGCAGTACTTC.

This clonotype was picked up a small number of times. This chain connects TRBV28 to TRBJ1-1, with TRBD1 identical over 7 bases. The CDR3 sequence is 13 residues long. Looked up from germline, CDR1 is MDHEN and CDR2 is SYDVKM. Unmatched junction bases numbered 7, after V lost 11 bases and J lost 1 base. The CDR3, as DNA: TGTGCCGCACCCCGGGACAGGAACACTGAAGCTTTCTTT. Protein: CAAPRDRNTEAFF.

The CDR3 nucleotides read TGCAGCGTTGACTGGTCCCTGGCAGAGACCCAGTACTTC. This translates into CSVDWSLAETQYF. The rearrangement links TRBV29-1 to TRBJ2-5, with unresolved D. Germline V lookup: CDR1 SQVTM, CDR2 ANQGSEA. Between the trimmed V and J ends, which lost 3 bases and 4 bases, there was a span of 12 bases. This CDR3 has 13 amino acids.

This clonotype was picked up many times. The chain carries TRBV20-1 and TRBJ2-1; no reliable D call. Germline V CDR1 and CDR2: DFQATT, SNEGSKA (reference sequence). V was trimmed by 1 base and J by 0 bases, leaving 16 bases between them. The CDR3 sequence is 17 residues long. DNA for the CDR3: TGCAGTGCTAGAGCTACACTCAGATTCTTCTCCTACAATGAGCAGTTCTTC. Its translation: CSARATLRFFSYNEQFF.

The genes are TRBV9 and TRBJ1-1; D ambiguous. Germline V CDR1 and CDR2: SGDLS, YYNGEE. The length of the CDR3 is 15 residues. Trimming pared 2 bases from V and 5 bases from J, leaving 16 bases between. DNA of the CDR3: TGTGCCAGCAGCGTTACTAGGCGGCTCCGTACTGAAGCTTTCTTT. Protein: CASSVTRRLRTEAFF.

V gene TRBV24-1 combines with J gene TRBJ2-7, with 8 bases fitting TRBD2. Germline V CDR1 and CDR2: KGHDR, SFDVKD. This CDR3 region has 16 residues. V dropped 5 bases and J dropped 3; count of bases not matched to a gene: 11. In DNA form, the CDR3 reads TGTGCCACCAGTGGGGGGCCCGGGACTAGGATCTACGAGCAGTACTTC. Translation: CATSGGPGTRIYEQYF.

V is TRBV10-3 and J is TRBJ2-1; 7 bases are a match to TRBD2. The CDR3 is made up of 14 amino acids. With V trimmed by 4 bases and J by 4 bases, 4 bases remained unmatched. From germline, CDR1 is ENHRY and CDR2 SYGVKD. The CDR3 loop is CAISGLAAYNEQFF. CDR3 nucleotide sequence: TGTGCCATCAGTGGACTAGCAGCGTACAATGAGCAGTTCTTC.

This clonotype was observed many times. The chain uses TRBV25-1 and TRBJ2-7, with D hard to call. With 1 base removed from V and 3 bases from J, the gap between germline ends came to 4 bases. This CDR3 has 12 amino acids. Germline CDR1 and CDR2: MGHDK and SYGVNS. The chain's CDR3 is CASSESVYEQYF. CDR3 DNA sequence: TGTGCCAGCAGTGAATCGGTCTACGAGCAGTACTTC.

This clonotype was seen many times. This chain connects TRBV20-1 to TRBJ2-7; 8 positions match TRBD1. The CDR3 contains 13 residues. Germline trimming cut 2 bases from V and 7 bases from J; bases unmatched to any gene: 7. Germline V gene data show CDR1 as DFQATT and CDR2 as SNEGSKA (reference sequence). CDR3 sequence reads: CSARSRGLGEQYF. The CDR3 region has the DNA TGCAGTGCTAGAAGCAGGGGGCTTGGTGAGCAGTACTTC.